The 27 T cell receptor beta chains below come from one sample, sequenced in a study of blood T cells in healthy people across ages. For the second PCR, which ran for about 7 to 11 cycles, a sample-barcoded 5' primer and a J-beta primer mix were used. From the 5' RACE reads, TCRdb called clonotypes with MiXCR, one entry per CDR3 protein. The repertoire has some 1.5 million distinct CDR3 sequences, 28% of them found once; the top ten carry 7.7%. The material sequenced was blood. The receptors come from a woman younger than 45 in good health.

This clonotype was seen repeatedly, ten times or more. The chain carries TRBV20-1 and TRBJ2-1; D may be TRBD1 or TRBD2 (6 bases each). Trimming removed 3 bases at V and 9 bases at J, with 18 bases between. The CDR3 is made up of 14 amino acids. CDR1 is DFQATT and CDR2 is SNEGSKA in the germline V gene (reference sequence). The CDR3 sequence: CSASNQGRTGEQFF. CDR3 in DNA: TGCAGTGCTAGCAATCAGGGGAGGACTGGTGAGCAGTTCTTC.

The sample holds a few counts of this clonotype. V usage is TRBV6-5 and J usage is TRBJ2-1, with 9 bases lining up with TRBD2. The CDR3 covers 16 residues. J was trimmed by 6 bases and V by 4 bases; bases with no gene match: 10. Germline V gene data show CDR1 as MNHEY and CDR2 as SVGAGI. CDR3 coding DNA: TGTGCCAGCAGTTTCCGACCCAGACTAGCGGCCAATGAGCAGTTCTTC. Translated: CASSFRPRLAANEQFF.

This clonotype has a count of ten or more. The chain employs TRBV9 and TRBJ2-5, with D possibly matching TRBD2 (7 bases). There are 15 residues in the CDR3. CDR1 is SGDLS and CDR2 is YYNGEE in the germline V gene. V was trimmed by 0 bases and J by 5 bases, leaving 14 bases between them. CDR3 nucleotide sequence: TGTGCCAGCAGCGTAGAGTGGGGGGGCCGGGAGACCCAGTACTTC. It is translated as CASSVEWGGRETQYF.

Only a few counts were recorded for this clonotype. The chain combines TRBV5-1 with TRBJ2-7; D gene ambiguous. Per germline, CDR1 SGHRS and CDR2 YFSETQ. Trimming removed 3 bases at V and 4 bases at J, with 20 bases between. The CDR3 extends over 16 amino acids. As DNA, the CDR3 is TGCGCCAGCAGCTCCGCCGTAAGGCTCCTCGAGTACGAGCAGTACTTC. This encodes CASSSAVRLLEYEQYF.

The chain couples TRBV3-1 to TRBJ1-6; TRBD1 matches 8 bases. This CDR3 is built from 15 residues. Trimming took 3 bases from V and 7 from J; bases not matched to a gene: 5. Germline assignment: CDR1 LGHDT and CDR2 YNNKEL (reference sequence). The CDR3 spells CASSHRTGSNSPLHF. CDR3 in DNA: TGTGCCAGCAGCCACAGGACAGGGAGCAATTCACCCCTCCACTTT.

This chain joins TRBV3-1 and TRBJ2-5; unclear D gene. Between the trimmed V and J ends, which lost 4 bases and 6 bases, there was a span of 12 bases. Germline V gives CDR1 LGHDT, CDR2 YNNKEL (reference sequence). The CDR3 has 13 amino acids. The CDR3 sequence: CASSRSPSKTQYF. CDR3 nucleotide sequence: TGTGCCAGCAGCCGCAGTCCTTCGAAGACCCAGTACTTC.

This clonotype turned up a few times. V is TRBV29-1 and J is TRBJ1-2; D is ambiguous. The CDR3 sequence is 13 residues long. Between the trimmed V and J ends, which lost 4 bases and 0 bases, there was a span of 9 bases. Germline V lookup: CDR1 SQVTM, CDR2 ANQGSEA. The CDR3 region has the DNA TGCAGCGTTGGGACCGCCGCTAACTATGGCTACACCTTC. Encoded protein: CSVGTAANYGYTF.

The chain links TRBV6-5 to TRBJ1-4; 8 bases are shared with TRBD1. The germline gives CDR1 MNHEY, CDR2 SVGAGI. The junction had 4 bases not matched to a gene; V was cut back by 5 bases and J by 5 bases. This CDR3 spans 14 amino acids. This CDR3 is CASSGRDRNEKLFF. The CDR3 nucleotides are TGTGCCAGCAGTGGCCGGGACAGGAATGAAAAACTGTTTTTT.

The sample holds a few counts of this clonotype. This chain connects TRBV11-2 to TRBJ2-1; D is uncertain. Germline CDR1 and CDR2: SGHAT and FQNNGV. Trimming took off 7 bases at V and 13 bases at J, with 26 bases between the two ends. This CDR3 has 15 amino acids. The CDR3 DNA reads as TGTGCCAGCAAGGAAGAGATGGGTGGATCCTTTCGTCAGTTCTTC. It codes for CASKEEMGGSFRQFF.

The genes are TRBV4-3 and TRBJ2-7, with 8 bases that match TRBD1. Germline loops: CDR1 LGHNA, CDR2 YSLEER. CDR3 length equals 15 residues. J was trimmed by 5 bases and V by 1 base; bases with no gene match: 7. CDR3 DNA: TGCGCCAGCAGCCAAGTCGGACAGGGCTATAACGAGCAGTACTTC. Amino acids: CASSQVGQGYNEQYF.

The chain carries TRBV3-1 and TRBJ2-1; D gene uncertain. Trimming pared 5 bases from V and 6 bases from J, leaving 14 bases between. Looked up from germline, CDR1 is LGHDT and CDR2 is YNNKEL (reference sequence). The CDR3 length is 14 residues. The CDR3 is CASSETPRVNEQFF. In DNA, the CDR3 is TGTGCCAGCAGCGAAACCCCGAGAGTCAATGAGCAGTTCTTC.

CDR3 bases: TGCGCCAGCAGCCAAACGCAGGGTTTGACTGAAGCTTTCTTT. This gives the protein CASSQTQGLTEAFF. V and J are TRBV4-3 and TRBJ1-1; perhaps TRBD1 as D (5 bases). CDR3 size: 14 residues. The V end lost 2 bases, the J end lost 5 bases, and 12 bases lay between the germline ends. Germline CDR1 reads LGHNA; CDR2 reads YSLEER.

The chain employs TRBV29-1 and TRBJ2-3, with D tentatively TRBD2 (5 bases). Trimming shortened V by 3 bases and J by 5 bases, and 9 bases separated the two germline ends. Germline V gene lookup returns CDR1 SQVTM and CDR2 ANQGSEA. The CDR3 length is 12 residues. The CDR3 sequence is CSVDGMEDTQYF. The CDR3 DNA follows: TGCAGCGTTGACGGGATGGAAGATACGCAGTATTTT.

This clonotype came up many times. V gene TRBV29-1 combines with J gene TRBJ2-7; perhaps TRBD2 as D (5 bases). V gave up 2 bases and J gave up 2 bases, with 10 bases separating them. This CDR3 has 13 residues. CDR1 SQVTM and CDR2 ANQGSEA come from the germline V gene. As DNA, the CDR3 is TGCAGCGTTGAATTCGGAGGTCCCTACGAGCAGTACTTC. Protein product: CSVEFGGPYEQYF.

This clonotype was observed many times. The chain couples TRBV10-2 to TRBJ2-3; possible D gene TRBD2, 6 bases. Germline lookup yields CDR1 WSHSY and CDR2 SAAADI. This CDR3 contains 17 residues. V lost 4 bases and J 3 bases, leaving 20 bases between the germline ends. The CDR3: CASSAPLSGKETDTQYF. CDR3 bases: TGCGCCAGCAGTGCCCCACTTAGCGGAAAGGAAACAGATACGCAGTATTTT.

This clonotype was recorded at least ten times. The chain employs TRBV28 and TRBJ2-4; 8 bases agree with TRBD2. The germline V gene encodes CDR1 MDHEN and CDR2 SYDVKM. CDR3 length equals 17 residues. Trimming at V came to 3 bases and at J to 0 bases, leaving 7 bases not matched to a gene. The CDR3 reads CASSLFGGGLAKNIQYF. In DNA, the CDR3 is TGTGCCAGCAGTTTGTTCGGCGGGGGGCTAGCCAAAAACATTCAGTACTTC.

This chain joins TRBV3-1 and TRBJ2-3; TRBD1 agrees at 9 bases. V shed 5 bases and J 0 bases; nucleotides not matched to a gene: 12. Germline assignment: CDR1 LGHDT and CDR2 YNNKEL (reference sequence). The CDR3 is 18 amino acids. CDR3 in amino acids: CASSTRQVGQGSTDTQYF. The CDR3 nucleotides read TGTGCCAGCAGCACCAGGCAAGTGGGACAGGGAAGCACAGATACGCAGTATTTT.

The chain links TRBV6-6 to TRBJ2-5; D remains ambiguous. The CDR3 length is 12 residues. Trimming stripped 0 bases from V and 12 bases from J, with 11 bases between. Germline CDR1 MNHNY, CDR2 SVGAGI (reference sequence). CDR3 sequence reads: CASSYSHKQKYF. The CDR3 nucleotides are TGTGCCAGCAGTTACTCGCATAAACAAAAGTACTTC.

V gene TRBV10-3 combines with J gene TRBJ2-7; a weak D match, TRBD1 (6 bases). Germline V gene lookup returns CDR1 ENHRY and CDR2 SYGVKD. V shed 11 bases and J shed 0 bases, with 14 bases lying between them. The CDR3 consists of 13 residues. Here the CDR3 reads CAARDINSYEQYF. The CDR3 coding sequence is TGTGCCGCCCGGGACATCAACTCCTACGAGCAGTACTTC.

This clonotype was observed a handful of times. The chain employs TRBV5-1 and TRBJ1-2; 9 positions agree with TRBD1. This CDR3 spans 15 amino acids. V shed 4 bases and J 4 bases; nucleotides not matched to a gene: 8. Germline V gene data show CDR1 as SGHRS and CDR2 as YFSETQ. The CDR3 DNA reads as TGCGCCAGCAGCCCAGGGGACAGGGATGGCTATGGCTACACCTTC. This translates into CASSPGDRDGYGYTF.

The V call is TRBV20-1, the J call TRBJ2-4, with D perhaps assigned TRBD1 or TRBD2 (5 bases each). Germline CDR1 is DFQATT and CDR2 is SNEGSKA (reference sequence). This CDR3 has 12 amino acids. V was trimmed by 3 bases and J by 6 bases, leaving 9 bases between them. The CDR3 DNA reads as TGCAGTGCTAGGGTTGGGGGAAACATTCAGTACTTC. Translating it yields CSARVGGNIQYF.

The chain combines TRBV20-1 with TRBJ2-7; the D gene is possibly TRBD2 (6 bases). CDR1 and CDR2 from the germline V gene are DFQATT and SNEGSKA (reference sequence). This CDR3 has 14 amino acids. Trimming left V 4 bases short and J 2 bases short, with 15 bases between. The CDR3 loop is CSANSRGSAYEQYF. The CDR3, as DNA: TGCAGTGCTAACTCCCGGGGGTCCGCCTACGAGCAGTACTTC.

Remarks on this clonotype: At one of its ends the junction is not consistent with the germline gene, which may arise from a read error. This chain connects TRBV6-5 to TRBJ2-3, with D possibly TRBD1 on 6 matching bases. From germline, CDR1 is MNHEY and CDR2 SVGAGI. This CDR3 region has 15 residues. The CDR3 is CAGSWGRSSTDTQYF. CDR3 nucleotide sequence: TGTGCCGGCAGTTGGGGGCGTTCTAGCACAGATACGCAGTATTTT.

This chain links TRBV7-2 with TRBJ2-5; the D gene is possibly TRBD1 (5 bases). CDR3 length: 15 residues. Germline CDR1 and CDR2: SGHTA and FQGNSA. The germline V and J ends were trimmed by 2 bases and 4 bases, with 14 bases remaining between them. The CDR3 loop is CASSLRWTLGETQYF. Written as DNA, the CDR3 is TGTGCCAGCAGCTTACGCTGGACATTAGGAGAGACCCAGTACTTC.

This chain joins TRBV6-6 and TRBJ1-1; weak D call: TRBD1 (6 bases). V was cut by 5 bases and J by 4 bases, with 17 bases left in between. Germline V lookup: CDR1 MNHNY, CDR2 SVGAGI (reference sequence). The CDR3 has 15 amino acids. The CDR3 region is CASSPSPGQPTEAFF. DNA for the CDR3: TGTGCCAGCAGTCCGTCACCGGGACAACCCACTGAAGCTTTCTTT.

This clonotype was counted a few times. The chain combines TRBV6-6 with TRBJ2-2, with D possibly matching TRBD2 (6 bases). This CDR3 region has 16 residues. Between the trimmed V and J ends, which lost 5 bases and 2 bases, there was a span of 15 bases. CDR1 is MNHNY, CDR2 SVGAGI, per germline (reference sequence). The CDR3 here is CASSRRGDGNTGELFF. The CDR3 region has the DNA TGTGCCAGCAGTAGACGCGGGGACGGTAACACCGGGGAGCTGTTTTTT.

About this clonotype itself: At one of its ends the junction is not consistent with the germline gene, which may arise from a read error. The V gene is TRBV20-1, the J gene TRBJ1-4, with unresolved D. The CDR3 totals 13 residues. The germline V gene encodes CDR1 DFQATT and CDR2 SNEGSKA (reference sequence). The CDR3 loop reads CSAHRTAGEKRFF. The CDR3 DNA sequence: TGCAGTGCACACCGAACCGCTGGTGAAAAACGGTTTTTT.